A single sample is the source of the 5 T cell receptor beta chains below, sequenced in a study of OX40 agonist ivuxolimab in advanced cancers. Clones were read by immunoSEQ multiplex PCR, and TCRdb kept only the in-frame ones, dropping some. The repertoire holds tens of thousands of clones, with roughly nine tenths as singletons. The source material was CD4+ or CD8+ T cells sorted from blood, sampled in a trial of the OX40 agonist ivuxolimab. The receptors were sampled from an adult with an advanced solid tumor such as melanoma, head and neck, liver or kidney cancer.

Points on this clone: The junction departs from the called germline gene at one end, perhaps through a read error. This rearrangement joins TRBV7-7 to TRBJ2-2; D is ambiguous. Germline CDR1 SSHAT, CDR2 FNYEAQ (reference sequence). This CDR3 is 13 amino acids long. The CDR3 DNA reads TGTGCTAGCAGCTTAGTCGGGCCCGGGGAGCTGTTTTTT. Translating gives CASSLVGPGELFF.

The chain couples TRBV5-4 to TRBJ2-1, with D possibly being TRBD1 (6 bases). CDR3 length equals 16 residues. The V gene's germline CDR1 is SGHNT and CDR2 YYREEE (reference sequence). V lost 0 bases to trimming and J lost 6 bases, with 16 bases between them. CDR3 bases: TGTGCCAGCAGCTTGGATTGGGGGCGAAACAGCAATGAGCAGTTCTTC. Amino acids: CASSLDWGRNSNEQFF.

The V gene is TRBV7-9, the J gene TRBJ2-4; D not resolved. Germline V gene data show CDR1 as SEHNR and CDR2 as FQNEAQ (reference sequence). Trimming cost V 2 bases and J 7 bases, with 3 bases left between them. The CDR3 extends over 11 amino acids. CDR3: CASSLTNIQYF. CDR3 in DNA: TGTGCCAGCAGCTTAACTAACATTCAGTACTTC.

The DNA for the CDR3 is TGTGCCAGCACCACCTCCCAGGGTTGGACCGGGGAGCTGTTTTTT. Translating gives CASTTSQGWTGELFF. The chain employs TRBV6-1 and TRBJ2-2, with a tentative D call TRBD1 (5 bases). Trimming removed 7 bases from V and 5 bases from J, with 17 bases in between. This CDR3 region has 15 residues. Germline V CDR1 and CDR2: MNHNS, SASEGT.

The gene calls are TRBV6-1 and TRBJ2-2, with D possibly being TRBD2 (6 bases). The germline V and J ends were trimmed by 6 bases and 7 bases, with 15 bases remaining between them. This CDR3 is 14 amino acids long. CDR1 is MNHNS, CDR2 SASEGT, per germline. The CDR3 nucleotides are TGTGCCAGCAGGCTCCGGGACTCCCTCGGGGAGCTGTTTTTT. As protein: CASRLRDSLGELFF.